This T cell receptor beta chain was identified in a study of T cells in pancreatic ductal adenocarcinoma. After removal of 0 bases from V and 7 bases from J, the junction contained 5 bases not matched to a gene. Germline assignment: CDR1 SGHRS and CDR2 YFSETQ. This CDR3 spans 15 amino acids. Study outcomes and limitations: Unique clonotypes were 8 to 10-fold more numerous in blood than in tumor. Enrichment of CD45RO+ effector over naive T cells in tumors may bias clonality. No significant tumor-blood clonality difference; means were about 0.1 and 0.065. Results skew toward the minority of patients with early-stage disease.

The selected patients with pancreatic ductal adenocarcinoma had surgery but no neoadjuvant therapy. Points on this clone: Its antigen is not known.

The table came from immunoSEQ multiplex PCR; TCRdb's copy has only in-frame clones and leaves some out. The sample has roughly 100,000 clones, roughly 96% seen once. The sequenced sample consisted of PBMCs. This rearrangement joins TRBV5-1 to TRBJ2-1; 9 bases line up with TRBD2. The sequence came from a human donor with pancreatic ductal adenocarcinoma. For the CDR3, the DNA is TGCGCCAGCAGCTTGGGCGGGAGGGGGGAAAATGAGCAGTTCTTC. Its translation is CASSLGGRGENEQFF.